Listed below are T cell receptor beta chains from one sample, sequenced in a study of human T cells and chemical hapten exposure. TCRdb used MiXCR to reprocess the RACE reads, holding one entry per CDR3 protein. Of about 35,000 distinct CDR3 sequences listed, roughly 12% are singletons. This sample comprised whole blood, obtained in connection with sensitization to the hapten diphenylcyclopropenone (DPC). These receptors originate from a woman aged 35 to 49 with alopecia areata. Some clones in this sample may be carry-over from other donors' samples. The conserved cysteine and the conserved F or W are not part of the CDR3 here. A D gene is named only where the DNA matches it firmly.

J gene | D gene | V gene | CDR3 protein
TRBJ2-5 | . | TRBV7-9 | ASSLANRDLYQETQY
TRBJ2-1 | TRBD2 | TRBV25-1 | ASSESPSGGAFYNEQF
TRBJ1-1 | . | TRBV6-1 | ASSEPIRGLNTEAF
TRBJ2-7 | TRBD2 | TRBV3-1 | ASSPRTSGSPGY
TRBJ2-5 | . | TRBV7-9 | ASSLGQVPETQY
TRBJ2-7 | . | TRBV11-2 | ASSPTLYEQY
TRBJ1-6 | . | TRBV7-2 | ASSLEATGSPLH
TRBJ2-2 | . | TRBV12-3/TRBV12-4 | ASRAGNTGELF
TRBJ1-1 | TRBD1 | TRBV4-3 | ASSLEGQGLGTEAF
TRBJ2-3 | . | TRBV7-9 | AIPWGEESTDTQY
TRBJ2-3 | . | TRBV20-1 | SAGGQAGDTQY
TRBJ2-5 | TRBD1 | TRBV5-4 | ASSLSTGVETQY
TRBJ1-2 | TRBD1 | TRBV30 | AWSVTGVGYT
TRBJ2-1 | . | TRBV28 | ASSLSVYEQF
TRBJ2-1 | TRBD1 | TRBV4-1 | ASRSTMQGQGNEQF
TRBJ1-5 | . | TRBV6-1 | ASSEGGRFDQPQH
TRBJ2-7 | TRBD2 | TRBV5-5 | ASSLTAGTYEQY
TRBJ1-1 | . | TRBV28 | ASSQGRGTYAEAF
TRBJ1-1 | . | TRBV29-1 | SVGGRTNTEAF
TRBJ1-1 | . | TRBV20-1 | SANRAEGTEAF
TRBJ2-5 | . | TRBV12-3/TRBV12-4 | ASSSIGHPQETQY
TRBJ1-1 | . | TRBV6-2/TRBV6-3 | ASSYSRDTEAF
TRBJ1-1 | . | TRBV14 | ASSPSRGSTEAF
TRBJ1-2 | . | TRBV10-3 | AIGGPDGGYT
TRBJ2-4 | . | TRBV5-1 | ASSLGLAKNIQY
TRBJ1-2 | . | TRBV20-1 | SALTGNYDYGYT
TRBJ2-1 | . | TRBV7-3 | ASSLNWTPDLNEQF
TRBJ1-5 | . | TRBV20-1 | SAIWSNQPQH
TRBJ2-5 | TRBD2 | TRBV5-7 | ASSAVGAGALVPPGTQY
TRBJ2-3 | TRBD1 | TRBV30 | AWSGDRDGTDTQY
TRBJ2-7 | . | TRBV7-2 | ASSSLPGLIYEQY
TRBJ1-4 | . | TRBV25-1 | ASSAAGTPVEELF
TRBJ1-2 | . | TRBV19 | ASSPRDLRYGYT
TRBJ2-1 | . | TRBV7-2 | ASSPTYVNEQF
TRBJ2-4 | . | TRBV4-1 | ASSQRLPRDIQY
TRBJ2-7 | TRBD1 | TRBV11-2 | ASSLGTGPYEQY
TRBJ2-6 | . | TRBV7-3 | ASSLIGSGANVLT
TRBJ2-7 | TRBD2 | TRBV5-1 | ASSPVAGLREQY
TRBJ1-2 | . | TRBV12-3/TRBV12-4 | ASSLVGGYGYT
TRBJ2-7 | TRBD2 | TRBV27 | ASSLLAGNYEQY
TRBJ1-1 | . | TRBV2 | ASSEPSGLPNTEAF
TRBJ1-5 | . | TRBV7-2 | ASSLADTDNQPQH
TRBJ2-3 | . | TRBV20-1 | SAGAGASTDTQY
TRBJ2-3 | . | TRBV2 | ASSDRNALGDTQY
TRBJ2-1 | . | TRBV11-3 | ASSSGSRANEQF
TRBJ2-7 | . | TRBV7-2 | ASSLGGGRDYEQY
TRBJ2-7 | . | TRBV7-9 | ASSLQGHEQY
TRBJ2-7 | TRBD1 | TRBV7-8 | ASSLGQGRSYEQY
TRBJ2-3 | TRBD2 | TRBV7-2 | ASSLRAGGEDTQY
TRBJ2-7 | . | TRBV29-1 | SVDTLSSYEQY
TRBJ2-7 | . | TRBV6-2/TRBV6-3 | ASSIPGFGRTSSYEQY